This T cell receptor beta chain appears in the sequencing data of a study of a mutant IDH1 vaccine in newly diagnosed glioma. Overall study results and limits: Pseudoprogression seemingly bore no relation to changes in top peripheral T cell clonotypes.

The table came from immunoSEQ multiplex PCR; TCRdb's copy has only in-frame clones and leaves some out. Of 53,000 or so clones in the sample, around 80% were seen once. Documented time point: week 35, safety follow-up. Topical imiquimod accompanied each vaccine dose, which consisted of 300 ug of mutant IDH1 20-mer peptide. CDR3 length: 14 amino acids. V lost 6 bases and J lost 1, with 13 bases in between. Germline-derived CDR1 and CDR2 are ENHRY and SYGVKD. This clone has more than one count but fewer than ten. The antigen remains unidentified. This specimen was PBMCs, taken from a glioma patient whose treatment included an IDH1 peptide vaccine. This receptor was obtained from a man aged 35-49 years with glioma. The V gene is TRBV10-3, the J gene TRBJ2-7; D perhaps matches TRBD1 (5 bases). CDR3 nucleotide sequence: TGTGCCATCAGCCCCCAGGACACATCCTACGAGCAGTACTTC. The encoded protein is CAISPQDTSYEQYF.